The sequence of this T cell receptor beta chain was determined in a study of blood T cell repertoires in COVID-19. Overall study: COVID-19 samples collected from the United States, Italy and Spain covered acute and convalescent phases. T cells, B-cell-depleted T cells, or PBMCs supplied cDNA or gDNA.

Per the original methods: Estimated nucleated cell counts came from reference gene primer amplification. Profiling relied on immunoSEQ multiplex PCR, and the TCRdb table lists in-frame clones only, not all of them. V, J and clone size were drawn from that table, and D and trimming were deduced from the DNA. The sample has 80,000 or so clones, roughly 86% seen once. Trimming removed 5 bases at V and 3 bases at J, with 14 bases between. The CDR3 runs to 14 residues. In germline, CDR1 is PRHDT, CDR2 FYEKMQ (reference sequence). The rearrangement links TRBV13 to TRBJ2-7, with D possibly TRBD2 on 6 matching bases. The sequenced material came from peripheral blood. The TCR was taken from an older woman with acute or convalescent COVID-19. The CDR3 loop reads CASSVTGENYEQYF. The CDR3 DNA reads as TGTGCCAGCAGCGTAACGGGAGAGAACTACGAGCAGTACTTC.